This T cell receptor (beta chain) originates from a study of cytotoxic CD8 clonotypes in ibrutinib-treated CLL. This CDR3 has 19 residues. Germline loops: CDR1 SEHNR, CDR2 FQNEAQ (reference sequence). J gave up 3 bases and V 6 bases, and 14 bases lay outside the gene matches. This clone appeared many times. TCRdb's copy holds only in-frame clones and misses some; the assay was immunoSEQ multiplex PCR. The table shows around 52,000 clones, with 45% to 70% occurring only once. This clonotype originated in a human donor with chronic lymphocytic leukemia. The sample here was PBMCs, taken after 24 months of ibrutinib treatment. The chain carries TRBV7-9 and TRBJ2-6; 10 nucleotides agree with TRBD1. The CDR3 region is CASRAIFDRGLVGANVLTF. In DNA, the CDR3 is TGTGCCAGCAGGGCTATATTTGACAGGGGGCTGGTTGGGGCCAACGTCCTGACTTTC.